Below are 12 T cell receptor beta chains sequenced from a single sample in a study of blood T cell repertoires in COVID-19. Sequenced by immunoSEQ multiplex PCR; TCRdb stores in-frame clones only, minus some. This sample has 150,000 to 180,000 clones; around 80% occur once, and the top ten carry about 7.3%. The sample consisted of PBMCs or T cells enriched from blood (not recorded which). The receptors were gathered from a man aged 45-65 years who had recovered from COVID-19.

V is TRBV5-4 and J is TRBJ1-1; D gene uncertain. The CDR3 sequence is 16 residues long. The ends were cut back, 3 bases at V and 1 base at J, with 16 bases in the middle. Germline V lookup: CDR1 SGHNT, CDR2 YYREEE (reference sequence). The CDR3 region has the DNA TGTGCCAGCAGCTCGGCGGGCGGCAGATCGAACACTGAAGCTTTCTTT. Translating gives CASSSAGGRSNTEAFF.

This chain links TRBV4-2 with TRBJ2-1; TRBD2 agrees at 12 bases. Per germline, CDR1 LGHNA and CDR2 YNFKEQ. After removal of 0 bases from V and 12 bases from J, the junction contained 12 bases not matched to a gene. The CDR3 is 17 amino acids. Written as DNA, the CDR3 is TGTGCCAGCAGCCAAGAAACCCTAGCGGGGGGGATACAGGGGCAGTTCTTC. It specifies CASSQETLAGGIQGQFF.

The V and J genes are TRBV5-1 and TRBJ1-2; perhaps TRBD1 as D (6 bases). The CDR3 runs to 15 residues. V dropped 0 bases and J dropped 8 bases, with 17 bases sitting between them. Germline V gives CDR1 SGHRS, CDR2 YFSETQ. The DNA for the CDR3 is TGCGCCAGCAGCTTGGCTAAAGGGAACAGGGTCGGCTACACCTTC. Its protein product is CASSLAKGNRVGYTF.

V is TRBV10-3 and J is TRBJ1-1; 7 positions match TRBD1. CDR3 length equals 14 residues. Trimming took 6 bases from V and 3 from J; bases not matched to a gene: 7. Germline lookup yields CDR1 ENHRY and CDR2 SYGVKD. CDR3 sequence reads: CAIRLGQADTEAFF. CDR3 DNA: TGTGCCATCAGACTCGGACAGGCAGACACTGAAGCTTTCTTT.

This sequence joins TRBV30 and TRBJ2-7, with unresolved D. Germline lookup yields CDR1 GTSNPN and CDR2 SVGIG (reference sequence). CDR3 size: 11 residues. The V gene lost 3 bases and the J gene lost 2 bases, with 5 bases spanning the gap. The CDR3 region has the DNA TGTGCCTGGAGAATCACCTACGAGCAGTACTTC. Translating gives CAWRITYEQYF.

About this clone: Other DNA sequences from this sample encode an identical CDR3 as well. The DNA for the CDR3 is TGCGCCAGCAGCCAGGGGACAGGAGCTAACTATGGCTACACCTTC. Translated: CASSQGTGANYGYTF. The chain recombines TRBV4-1 with TRBJ1-2; 8 nucleotides match TRBD1. CDR3 length: 15 amino acids. Per germline, CDR1 MGHRA and CDR2 YSYEKL. V shed 3 bases and J 0 bases; nucleotides not matched to a gene: 3.

This chain connects TRBV27 to TRBJ2-7; 8 bases agree with TRBD1. This CDR3 has 14 residues. The ends lost 5 bases at V and 0 bases at J; junction bases unmatched: 3. Germline V CDR1 and CDR2: MNHEY, SMNVEV (reference sequence). In nucleotides, the CDR3 is TGTGCCAGCAGTCGGACAGGGTCCTCCTACGAGCAGTACTTC. This encodes CASSRTGSSYEQYF.

The chain is built from TRBV6-1 and TRBJ2-1, with 7 nucleotides matching TRBD2. Germline-derived CDR1 and CDR2 are MNHNS and SASEGT. V dropped 0 bases and J dropped 8; count of bases not matched to a gene: 7. CDR3 length: 15 amino acids. The CDR3 sequence is CASSEAVAGRDEQFF. Written as DNA, the CDR3 is TGTGCCAGCAGTGAAGCGGTGGCGGGGAGGGATGAGCAGTTCTTC.

Only a few counts were recorded for this clone. This chain uses TRBV19 with TRBJ1-5; no definite D call. Germline CDR1 and CDR2: LNHDA and SQIVND (reference sequence). Trimming cost V 5 bases and J 0 bases, with 17 bases left between them. The CDR3 covers 17 residues. The CDR3 region is CASSSFRTELSNQPQHF. In DNA, the CDR3 is TGTGCCAGTAGTTCCTTCAGGACTGAACTTAGCAATCAGCCCCAGCATTTT.

The gene calls are TRBV19 and TRBJ1-3; TRBD1 might be the D (5 bases). This CDR3 contains 14 residues. V was trimmed by 6 bases and J by 4 bases, leaving 13 bases between them. CDR1 and CDR2 from the germline V gene are LNHDA and SQIVND (reference sequence). CDR3 sequence reads: CASSISDIGNTIYF. CDR3 bases: TGTGCCAGTAGCATCTCGGACATCGGAAACACCATATATTTT.

The chain carries TRBV5-4 and TRBJ1-6; D is possibly TRBD1 (5 bases). The V gene's germline CDR1 is SGHNT and CDR2 YYREEE (reference sequence). This CDR3 has 14 amino acids. The V end lost 2 bases, the J end lost 5 bases, and 8 bases lay between the germline ends. The CDR3 DNA follows: TGTGCCAGCAGCTTAGGGGTAGATAATTCACCCCTCCACTTT. This translates into CASSLGVDNSPLHF.

The chain has TRBV12-5 and TRBJ1-2, with D perhaps matching TRBD1 (5 bases). Germline values: CDR1 LGHNT, CDR2 FRNRAP. The CDR3 sequence is 15 residues long. V was trimmed by 5 bases and J by 2 bases, leaving 15 bases between them. As DNA, the CDR3 is TGTGCTAGTGGTCCGCCTACGGGGGAGAACTATGGCTACACCTTC. Translation gives CASGPPTGENYGYTF.